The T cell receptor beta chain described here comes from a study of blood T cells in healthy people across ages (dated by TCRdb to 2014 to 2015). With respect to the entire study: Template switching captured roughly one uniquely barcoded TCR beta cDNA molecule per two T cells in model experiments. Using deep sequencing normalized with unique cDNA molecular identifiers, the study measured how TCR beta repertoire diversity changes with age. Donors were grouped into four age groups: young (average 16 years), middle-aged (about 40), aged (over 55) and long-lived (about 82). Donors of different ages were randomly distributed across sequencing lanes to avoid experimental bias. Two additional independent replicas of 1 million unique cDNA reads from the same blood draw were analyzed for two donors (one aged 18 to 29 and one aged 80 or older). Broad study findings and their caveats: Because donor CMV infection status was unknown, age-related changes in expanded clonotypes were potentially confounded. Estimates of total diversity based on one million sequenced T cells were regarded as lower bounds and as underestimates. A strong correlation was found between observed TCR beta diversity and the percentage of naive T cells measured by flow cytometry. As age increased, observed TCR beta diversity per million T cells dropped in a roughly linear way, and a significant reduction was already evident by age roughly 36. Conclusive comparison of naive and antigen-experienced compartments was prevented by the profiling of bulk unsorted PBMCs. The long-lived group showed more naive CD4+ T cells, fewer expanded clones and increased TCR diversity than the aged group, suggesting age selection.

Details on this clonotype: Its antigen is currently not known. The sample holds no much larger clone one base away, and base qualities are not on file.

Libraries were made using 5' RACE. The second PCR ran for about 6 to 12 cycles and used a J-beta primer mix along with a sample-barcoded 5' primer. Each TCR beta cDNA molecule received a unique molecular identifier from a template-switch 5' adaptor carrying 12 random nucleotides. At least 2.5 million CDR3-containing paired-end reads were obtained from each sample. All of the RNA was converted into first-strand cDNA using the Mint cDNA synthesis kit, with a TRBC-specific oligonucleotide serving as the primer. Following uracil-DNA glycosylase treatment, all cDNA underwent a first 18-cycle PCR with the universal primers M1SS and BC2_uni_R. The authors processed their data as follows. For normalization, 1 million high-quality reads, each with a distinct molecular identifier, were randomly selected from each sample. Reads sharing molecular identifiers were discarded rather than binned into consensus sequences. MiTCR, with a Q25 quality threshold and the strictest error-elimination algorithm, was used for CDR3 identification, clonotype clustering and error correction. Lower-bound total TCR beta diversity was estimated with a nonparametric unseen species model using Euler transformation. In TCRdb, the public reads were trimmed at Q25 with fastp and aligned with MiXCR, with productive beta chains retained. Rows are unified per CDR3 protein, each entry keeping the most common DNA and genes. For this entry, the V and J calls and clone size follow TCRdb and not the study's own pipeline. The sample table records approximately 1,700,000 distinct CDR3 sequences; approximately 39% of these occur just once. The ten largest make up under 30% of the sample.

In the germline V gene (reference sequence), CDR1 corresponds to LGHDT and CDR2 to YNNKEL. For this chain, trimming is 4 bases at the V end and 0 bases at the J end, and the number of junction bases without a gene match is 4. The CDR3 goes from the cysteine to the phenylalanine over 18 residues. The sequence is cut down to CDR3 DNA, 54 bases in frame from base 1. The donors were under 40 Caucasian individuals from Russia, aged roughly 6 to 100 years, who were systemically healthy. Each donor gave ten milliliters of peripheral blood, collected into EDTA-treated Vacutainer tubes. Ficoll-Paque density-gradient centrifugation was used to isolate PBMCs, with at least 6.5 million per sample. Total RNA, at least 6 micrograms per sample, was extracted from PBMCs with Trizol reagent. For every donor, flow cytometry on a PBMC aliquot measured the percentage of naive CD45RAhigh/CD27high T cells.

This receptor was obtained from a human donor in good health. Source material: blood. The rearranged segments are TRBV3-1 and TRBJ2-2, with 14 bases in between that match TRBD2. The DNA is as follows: TGTGCCAGCAGCCGTGGACTAGCGGGGGGATCGAACACCGGGGAGCTGTTTTTT. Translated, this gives CASSRGLAGGSNTGELFF.